The 3 T cell receptor beta chains reported below all come from one sample, sequenced in a study of graft-versus-host responses after intestinal transplantation. Only in-frame clones appear in the TCRdb table, and some are missing; sequencing was by immunoSEQ multiplex PCR. The sample lists about 98,000 clones; about 82% were seen once. The specimen comprised PBMCs, sampled 255 days after intestinal transplant. These receptors all stem from a human patient who received an intestinal transplant, so some T cells may come from the graft donor.

V usage is TRBV11-3 and J usage is TRBJ1-1; D perhaps matches TRBD1 (6 bases). Germline V gene sequence: CDR1 SGHNT, CDR2 YENEEA. The length of the CDR3 is 13 residues. V lost 9 bases, J lost 3 bases, and 14 bases lay in between. This chain's CDR3 is CASPQGQYTEAFF. The CDR3 DNA reads TGTGCCAGTCCTCAAGGACAGTACACTGAAGCTTTCTTT.

The chain has TRBV11-2 and TRBJ2-2; TRBD2 agrees at 7 bases. Germline-derived CDR1 and CDR2 are SGHAT and FQNNGV. The CDR3 consists of 15 residues. V lost 1 base and J lost 7; bases outside the gene matches: 6. The CDR3 sequence: CASSLVTERGGELFF. The DNA of the CDR3 is TGTGCCAGCAGCTTAGTAACAGAGCGGGGCGGGGAGCTGTTTTTT. The whole variable domain, remainder taken from reference TRBV11-2 and TRBJ2-2, is EAGVAQSPRYKIIEKRQSVAFWCNPISGHATLYWYQQILGQGPKLLIQFQNNGVVDDSQLPKDRFSAERLKGVDSTLKIQPAKLEDSAVYLCASSLVTERGGELFFGEGSRLTVL.

The chain joins TRBV29-1 to TRBJ1-1, with a possible D match to TRBD1 (5 bases). Trimming shortened V by 6 bases and J by 0 bases, and 14 bases separated the two germline ends. The CDR3 consists of 14 residues. In germline, CDR1 is SQVTM, CDR2 ANQGSEA. The CDR3 DNA reads TGCAGCGTCAAACCGGGGGATATGAACACTGAAGCTTTCTTT. Translation gives CSVKPGDMNTEAFF.